This passage covers 30 T cell receptor beta chains from one sample sequenced in a study of Graves' ophthalmopathy and Graves' hyperthyroidism. RNA transcripts were the template, and TCR beta CDR3 regions were amplified from them. RT-PCR was first run with HTBI primers, then multiplex PCR in a second round. From the multiplex PCR reads, TCRdb called clonotypes with MiXCR, one entry per CDR3 protein. The repertoire holds around 1,000,000 distinct CDR3 sequences, with about 36% as singletons. Material: peripheral blood or thyroid tissue (not recorded which). The receptors derive from an adult man with Graves' hyperthyroidism.

With regard to this clonotype: Because it lacks the conserved phenylalanine or tryptophan at the end, this CDR3 is likely a read error. No DNA is shown, since the ends of the CDR3 on it are uncertain; the CDR3 is the one TCRdb lists. J is TRBJ1-5 and V is TRBV3-2; TRBD1 is the table's D call, not checked against the DNA. TRBV3-2 represents a pseudogene. The CDR3 region is 9 residues in length, termini included. The CDR3 reads CASGGTGDL.

Turning to this clonotype: This may come from a read error, since a much larger clone is one base off. The rearrangement uses TRBV10-3 and TRBJ1-2, with TRBD1 as a possible D gene (6 bases). The germline V gene encodes CDR1 ENHRY and CDR2 SYGVKD. This CDR3 contains 11 residues. Trimming took 6 bases from V and 7 from J, leaving 9 bases between them. The CDR3 spells CAIRSGAGYTF. For the CDR3, the DNA is TGTGCCATCAGGTCAGGGGCTGGCTACACCTTC.

Ten or more counts support this clonotype. The rearrangement joins TRBV13 to TRBJ1-5; D not resolved. CDR3 length: 12 residues. V shed 3 bases and J shed 8 bases, with 8 bases lying between them. From germline, CDR1 is PRHDT and CDR2 FYEKMQ (reference sequence). The CDR3 loop reads CASSLRPEPQHF. The CDR3 region has the DNA TGTGCCAGCAGCTTGCGCCCCGAGCCCCAGCATTTT.

Many counts were recorded for this clonotype. The V gene is TRBV5-5, the J gene TRBJ1-5; 8 bases agree with TRBD1. The germline V gene has CDR1 SGHKS and CDR2 YYEKEE (reference sequence). V shed 2 bases and J 7 bases; nucleotides not matched to a gene: 5. This CDR3 is built from 14 residues. CDR3 amino acids: CASSLKAGGQPQHF. The CDR3 bases are TGTGCCAGCAGCTTAAAGGCAGGGGGCCAGCCCCAGCATTTT.

V usage is TRBV7-8 and J usage is TRBJ2-2; TRBD2 might be the D (5 bases). The V end was cut by 5 bases, the J end by 6 bases, with 22 bases between. Germline lookup yields CDR1 SGHVS and CDR2 FQNEAQ. This CDR3 contains 17 residues. The CDR3 loop is CASSQVSGGGNAGELFF. CDR3 nucleotide sequence: TGTGCCAGCAGCCAGGTCTCCGGAGGAGGAAACGCCGGGGAGCTGTTTTTT.

DNA of the CDR3: TGTGCCAGCAGTCCAACAGGGACTAGCAATCAGCCCCAGCATTTT. Translation gives CASSPTGTSNQPQHF. V is TRBV12-3 or TRBV12-4 and J is TRBJ1-5; perhaps TRBD1 as D (6 bases). Between the trimmed V and J ends, which lost 5 bases and 0 bases, there was a span of 11 bases. The CDR3 is 15 residues long.

This clonotype occurred many times. The chain carries TRBV29-1 and TRBJ1-1; a weak D match, TRBD1 (5 bases). Trimming pared 3 bases from V and 6 bases from J, leaving 5 bases between. The CDR3 contains 10 residues. CDR1 and CDR2 (germline): SQVTM, ANQGSEA. CDR3 amino acids: CSVEGAEAFF. The CDR3 region has the DNA TGCAGCGTTGAGGGGGCTGAAGCTTTCTTT.

The chain combines TRBV7-9 with TRBJ1-4, with 7 positions matching TRBD1. The germline V gene encodes CDR1 SEHNR and CDR2 FQNEAQ (reference sequence). CDR3 size: 15 residues. V lost 4 bases and J lost 9; bases outside the gene matches: 11. CDR3 bases: TGTGCCAGCAGCTCGGACAGGCGGCACGCGAAAAAACTGTTTTTT. This sequence encodes CASSSDRRHAKKLFF. The full variable domain, its missing parts supplied by reference TRBV7-9 and TRBJ1-4, is DTGVSQNPRHKITKRGQNVTFRCDPISEHNRLYWYRQTLGQGPEFLTYFQNEAQLEKSRLLSDRFSAERPKGSFSTLEIQRTEQGDSAMYLCASSSDRRHAKKLFFGSGTQLSVL.

This chain joins TRBV25-1 and TRBJ2-1, with 8 bases matching TRBD1. This CDR3 comprises 15 residues. Germline-derived CDR1 and CDR2 are MGHDK and SYGVNS. V lost 7 bases and J lost 6; bases outside the gene matches: 11. The CDR3 coding sequence is TGTGCCAGCACCAGGGGGACAGGAGACTTCAATGAGCAGTTCTTC. As protein: CASTRGTGDFNEQFF.

About this clonotype: The germline gene is not matched at one end of the junction; a read error may be the cause. The chain couples TRBV7-9 to TRBJ2-7; 8 bases align to TRBD1. In germline, CDR1 is SEHNR, CDR2 FQNEAQ (reference sequence). There are 15 residues in the CDR3. This CDR3 reads CASSYGQGQGYEQYF. The CDR3 DNA reads as TGCGCCAGCAGCTACGGACAGGGACAAGGTTACGAGCAGTACTTC.

The rearrangement uses TRBV5-5 and TRBJ2-5, with D possibly being TRBD2 (6 bases). V shed 0 bases and J shed 4 bases, with 10 bases lying between them. The CDR3 length is 14 residues. Germline values: CDR1 SGHKS, CDR2 YYEKEE (reference sequence). Written as DNA, the CDR3 is TGTGCCAGCAGCTTGGGGGAGGCAGTAGAGACCCAGTACTTC. Translating gives CASSLGEAVETQYF.

This clonotype has at least ten counts. The chain joins TRBV29-1 to TRBJ2-7; the match to TRBD1 covers 9 bases. Germline trimming cut 6 bases from V and 2 bases from J; bases unmatched to any gene: 5. This CDR3 spans 13 amino acids. Germline V gene data show CDR1 as SQVTM and CDR2 as ANQGSEA. CDR3 protein: CSVSGQGTYEQYF. CDR3 sequence (DNA): TGCAGCGTCTCGGGACAGGGAACCTACGAGCAGTACTTC.

In this sample, this clonotype turned up many times. The genes are TRBV19 and TRBJ2-7, with 7 bases fitting TRBD2. Germline CDR1 and CDR2: LNHDA and SQIVND (reference sequence). V gave up 3 bases and J gave up 2 bases; unmatched junction bases: 4. This CDR3 region has 14 residues. As DNA, the CDR3 is TGTGCCAGTAGTATCCAGGCGGGGGCCTACGAGCAGTACTTC. The encoded protein is CASSIQAGAYEQYF.

This clonotype came up many times. The chain has TRBV20-1 and TRBJ2-5; 10 nucleotides match TRBD2. With V trimmed by 5 bases and J by 5 bases, 11 bases remained unmatched. The CDR3 loop spans 15 amino acids. CDR1 and CDR2 from the germline V gene are DFQATT and SNEGSKA (reference sequence). CDR3 nucleotide sequence: TGCAGTGCTGAGAGGGAGCGGGAGGGCCAGGAGACCCAGTACTTC. Its protein is CSAEREREGQETQYF.

CDR3 loop: CASIRDRGYNQPQHF. CDR3 coding DNA: TGTGCCAGCATCCGGGACAGGGGCTACAATCAGCCCCAGCATTTT. The chain joins TRBV12-3 or TRBV12-4 to TRBJ1-5, with TRBD1 identical over 10 bases. With V trimmed by 7 bases and J by 3 bases, 6 bases remained unmatched. The CDR3 has 15 amino acids.

The chain recombines TRBV7-9 with TRBJ2-2, with a weak D call TRBD2 (7 bases). Germline CDR1 and CDR2: SEHNR and FQNEAQ (reference sequence). The CDR3 loop spans 15 amino acids. The ends were cut back, 5 bases at V and 4 bases at J, with 14 bases in the middle. CDR3 sequence: CASSRGGAGTGELFF. DNA for the CDR3: TGTGCCAGCAGCCGAGGGGGGGCGGGCACCGGGGAGCTGTTTTTT.

V is TRBV20-1 and J is TRBJ1-4; 10 bases line up with TRBD1. CDR1 DFQATT and CDR2 SNEGSKA come from the germline V gene (reference sequence). V was pared by 3 bases and J by 7 bases, with 8 bases of the junction left unmatched. This CDR3 has 15 amino acids. CDR3 nucleotide sequence: TGCAGTGCTAGCTTCTGGACAGGGGGTCGTGAAAAACTGTTTTTT. Amino acids: CSASFWTGGREKLFF.

Details on this clonotype: Being one base from a much bigger clone, this may be a read error. The V call is TRBV25-1, the J call TRBJ2-5; D gene ambiguous. This CDR3 comprises 11 residues. Germline CDR1 is MGHDK and CDR2 is SYGVNS. Trimming left V 7 bases short and J 4 bases short, with 7 bases between. As DNA, the CDR3 is TGTGCCAGCACCAAAGGAGAGACCCAGTACTTC. Residues: CASTKGETQYF.

The chain employs TRBV7-2 and TRBJ2-5; TRBD2 agrees at 9 bases. The CDR3 totals 18 residues. J was trimmed by 4 bases and V by 0 bases; bases with no gene match: 12. Looked up from germline, CDR1 is SGHTA and CDR2 is FQGNSA. The CDR3 loop reads CASSLALAGPGTGETQYF. CDR3 nucleotides: TGTGCCAGCAGCTTAGCACTAGCGGGCCCGGGGACCGGAGAGACCCAGTACTTC.

The table lists this clonotype with a few counts. Likely a read error: the CDR3 ends without its conserved phenylalanine or tryptophan. The V and J genes are TRBV11-1 and TRBJ1-3, with TRBD1 matching 7 bases. Unmatched junction bases numbered 3, after V lost 5 bases and J lost 2 bases. Germline values: CDR1 SGHAT, CDR2 FQDESV (reference sequence). This CDR3 has 14 residues. CDR3 nucleotide sequence: TGTGCCAGCAGCCTGCAGGGGGCTGGAAACACCATATATTCT. Residues: CASSLQGAGNTIYS.

The chain couples TRBV5-1 to TRBJ1-2; maybe TRBD1 (5 bases). The germline CDR1 and CDR2 sequences are SGHRS and YFSETQ. The CDR3 totals 15 residues. V gave up 4 bases and J gave up 2 bases, with 15 bases separating them. CDR3 nucleotides: TGCGCCAGCAGCCCCGGACATTTTGCCAACTATGGCTACACCTTC. It specifies CASSPGHFANYGYTF.

This clonotype showed up many times. CDR3: CASSFGTGDEKLFF. The CDR3 DNA reads TGTGCCAGCAGCTTCGGGACAGGGGATGAAAAACTGTTTTTT. This chain links TRBV7-2 with TRBJ1-4, with 10 bases fitting TRBD1. CDR3 length: 14 residues. With V trimmed by 3 bases and J by 6 bases, 1 base remained unmatched. Germline V lookup: CDR1 SGHTA, CDR2 FQGNSA.

This clonotype was observed many times. The J gene is TRBJ1-1, the V gene TRBV2; 7 bases map to TRBD1. V lost 8 bases and J lost 1; bases outside the gene matches: 10. CDR3 size: 15 residues. The V gene's germline CDR1 is SNHLY and CDR2 FYNNEI. CDR3 DNA sequence: TGTGCCAGCGTATATCTGGCAGGGGGGAACACTGAAGCTTTCTTT. It codes for CASVYLAGGNTEAFF.

The V call is TRBV5-1, the J call TRBJ2-3; 15 bases agree with TRBD2. Per the germline V gene, CDR1 is SGHRS and CDR2 is YFSETQ. V gave up 6 bases and J gave up 6 bases; unmatched junction bases: 2. The CDR3 covers 14 residues. CDR3 in DNA: TGCGCCAGCATGGGACTAGCGGGGGGCGATACGCAGTATTTT. It encodes CASMGLAGGDTQYF.

The chain uses TRBV12-3 or TRBV12-4 and TRBJ2-7, with 8 bases that match TRBD1. The CDR3 runs to 16 residues. J gave up 0 bases and V 6 bases, and 10 bases lay outside the gene matches. The CDR3: CASSGPGQVSSYEQYF. CDR3 DNA: TGTGCCAGCAGCGGACCGGGACAGGTGAGCTCCTACGAGCAGTACTTC.

This rearrangement joins TRBV20-1 to TRBJ1-2, with 11 bases aligning to TRBD1. CDR1 is DFQATT and CDR2 is SNEGSKA in the germline V gene (reference sequence). Trimming took 5 bases from V and 3 from J; bases not matched to a gene: 5. The CDR3 is made up of 14 amino acids. This CDR3 reads CSAARDRGDYGYTF. CDR3 nucleotide sequence: TGCAGTGCTGCTCGGGACAGGGGGGACTATGGCTACACCTTC.

The chain recombines TRBV4-2 with TRBJ1-4; D possibly corresponds to TRBD1 (6 bases). Per the germline V gene, CDR1 is LGHNA and CDR2 is YNFKEQ. The CDR3 runs to 15 residues. Trimming removed 8 bases at V and 4 bases at J, with 17 bases between. As DNA, the CDR3 is TGTGCCAGCGCGAAGGGGGAAGGAGGTAATGAAAAACTGTTTTTT. This gives the protein CASAKGEGGNEKLFF.

This chain joins TRBV5-6 and TRBJ1-2; D is undetermined. The CDR3 covers 14 residues. Germline assignment: CDR1 SGHDT and CDR2 YYEEEE. V lost 1 base and J 0 bases, leaving 7 bases between the germline ends. The CDR3 reads CASSLRGSNYGYTF. The DNA for the CDR3 is TGTGCCAGCAGCTTGAGAGGGTCTAACTATGGCTACACCTTC.

Comment on this clonotype: Relative to the germline gene, one junction end is altered; a read error may explain this. This sequence joins TRBV7-8 and TRBJ2-7; D possibly corresponds to TRBD2 (6 bases). Germline loops: CDR1 SGHVS, CDR2 FQNEAQ. CDR3 size: 14 residues. Here the CDR3 DNA reads TGCGCCAGCAGCCAAGACGGGGGTGCGTCGGAGCAGTACTTC. It translates to CASSQDGGASEQYF.

V is TRBV15 and J is TRBJ1-6; perhaps TRBD1 as D (5 bases). CDR1 is LNHNV, CDR2 YYDKDF, per germline (reference sequence). Trimming shortened V by 0 bases and J by 7 bases, and 10 bases separated the two germline ends. The CDR3 runs to 15 residues. CDR3 sequence reads: CATSRDRAGNSPLHF. The DNA of the CDR3 is TGTGCCACCAGCAGAGATCGGGCAGGGAATTCACCCCTCCACTTT.